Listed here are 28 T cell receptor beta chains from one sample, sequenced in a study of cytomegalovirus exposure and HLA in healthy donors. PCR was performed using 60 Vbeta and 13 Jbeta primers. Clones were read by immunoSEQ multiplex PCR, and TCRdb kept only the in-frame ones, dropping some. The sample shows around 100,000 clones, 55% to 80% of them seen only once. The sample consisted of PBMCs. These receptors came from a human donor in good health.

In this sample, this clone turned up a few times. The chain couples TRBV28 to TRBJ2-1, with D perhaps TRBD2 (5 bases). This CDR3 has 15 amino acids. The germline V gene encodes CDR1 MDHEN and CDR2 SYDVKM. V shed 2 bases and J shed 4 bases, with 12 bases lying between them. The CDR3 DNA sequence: TGTGCCAGCAGTTTAATCAGCGGTGTTTACAATGAGCAGTTCTTC. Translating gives CASSLISGVYNEQFF.

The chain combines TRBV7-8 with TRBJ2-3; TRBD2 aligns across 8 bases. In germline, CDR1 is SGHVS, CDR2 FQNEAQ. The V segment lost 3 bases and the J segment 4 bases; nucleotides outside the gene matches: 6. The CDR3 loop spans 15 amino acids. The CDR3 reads CASSLVAGSPDTQYF. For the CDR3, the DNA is TGTGCCAGCAGCTTGGTAGCGGGATCGCCAGATACGCAGTATTTT.

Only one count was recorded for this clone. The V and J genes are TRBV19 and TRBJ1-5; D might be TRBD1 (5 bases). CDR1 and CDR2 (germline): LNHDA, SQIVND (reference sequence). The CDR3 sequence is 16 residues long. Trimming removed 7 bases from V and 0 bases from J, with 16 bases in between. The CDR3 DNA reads TGTGCCAGTACCCCTGACAGACTTAATAGCAATCAGCCCCAGCATTTT. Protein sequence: CASTPDRLNSNQPQHF.

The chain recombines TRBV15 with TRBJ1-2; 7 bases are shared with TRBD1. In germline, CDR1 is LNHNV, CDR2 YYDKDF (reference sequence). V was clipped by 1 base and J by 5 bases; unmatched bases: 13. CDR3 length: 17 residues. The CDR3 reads CATSRALTGNKGYGYTF. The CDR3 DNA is TGTGCCACCAGCAGAGCCCTGACAGGGAACAAAGGTTATGGCTACACCTTC.

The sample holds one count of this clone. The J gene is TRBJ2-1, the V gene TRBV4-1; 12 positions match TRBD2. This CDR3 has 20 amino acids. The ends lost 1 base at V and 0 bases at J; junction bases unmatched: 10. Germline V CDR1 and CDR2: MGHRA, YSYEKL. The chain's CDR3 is CASSQAALAGGTSSYNEQFF. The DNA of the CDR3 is TGCGCCAGCAGCCAAGCAGCACTAGCGGGAGGAACGAGCTCCTACAATGAGCAGTTCTTC.

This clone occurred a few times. CDR3 coding DNA: TGCGCCAGCAGCTTGGGCGTGGGGCGCACCTACAATGAGCAGTTCTTC. Translating it yields CASSLGVGRTYNEQFF. This chain joins TRBV5-1 and TRBJ2-1; D is possibly TRBD1 (5 bases). Trimming took 0 bases from V and 2 from J, leaving 12 bases between them. This CDR3 contains 16 residues. Per germline, CDR1 SGHRS and CDR2 YFSETQ.

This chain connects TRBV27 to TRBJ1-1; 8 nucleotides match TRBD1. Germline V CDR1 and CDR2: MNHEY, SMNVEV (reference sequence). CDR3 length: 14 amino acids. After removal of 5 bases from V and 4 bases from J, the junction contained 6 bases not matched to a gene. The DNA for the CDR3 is TGTGCCAGCAGTCGGACAGGGATCTCCACTGAAGCTTTCTTT. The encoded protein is CASSRTGISTEAFF.

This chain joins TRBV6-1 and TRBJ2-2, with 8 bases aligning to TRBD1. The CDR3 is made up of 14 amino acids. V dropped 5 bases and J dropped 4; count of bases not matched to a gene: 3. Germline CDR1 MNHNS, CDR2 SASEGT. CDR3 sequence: CASSPTGGTGELFF. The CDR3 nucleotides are TGTGCCAGCAGTCCCACAGGGGGCACCGGGGAGCTGTTTTTT.

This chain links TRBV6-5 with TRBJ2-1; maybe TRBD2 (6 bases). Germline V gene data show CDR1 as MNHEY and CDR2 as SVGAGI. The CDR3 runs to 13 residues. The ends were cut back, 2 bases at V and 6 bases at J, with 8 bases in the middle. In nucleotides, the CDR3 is TGTGCCAGCAGTTACGTGGGGGGCAATGAGCAGTTCTTC. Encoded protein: CASSYVGGNEQFF.

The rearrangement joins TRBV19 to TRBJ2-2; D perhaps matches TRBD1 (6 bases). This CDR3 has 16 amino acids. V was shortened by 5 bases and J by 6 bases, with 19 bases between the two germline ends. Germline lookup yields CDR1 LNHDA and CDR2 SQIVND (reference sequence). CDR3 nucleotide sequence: TGTGCCAGTAGTGGGCGAGACAGGTCTCGGGCCGGGGAGCTGTTTTTT. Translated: CASSGRDRSRAGELFF.

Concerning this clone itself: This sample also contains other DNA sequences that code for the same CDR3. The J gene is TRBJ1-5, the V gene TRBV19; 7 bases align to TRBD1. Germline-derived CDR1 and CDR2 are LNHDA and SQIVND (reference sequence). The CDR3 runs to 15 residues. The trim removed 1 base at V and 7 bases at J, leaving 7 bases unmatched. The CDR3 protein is CASSIGAGGRQPQHF. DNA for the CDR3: TGTGCCAGTAGTATAGGGGCAGGGGGACGACAGCCCCAGCATTTT.

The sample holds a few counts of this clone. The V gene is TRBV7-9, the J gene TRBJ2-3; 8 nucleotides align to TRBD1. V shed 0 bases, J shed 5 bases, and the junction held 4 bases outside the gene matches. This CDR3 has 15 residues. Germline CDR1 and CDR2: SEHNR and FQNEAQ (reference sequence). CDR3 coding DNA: TGTGCCAGCAGCTTAGCGGGGACAGGTATAGATACGCAGTATTTT. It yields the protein CASSLAGTGIDTQYF.

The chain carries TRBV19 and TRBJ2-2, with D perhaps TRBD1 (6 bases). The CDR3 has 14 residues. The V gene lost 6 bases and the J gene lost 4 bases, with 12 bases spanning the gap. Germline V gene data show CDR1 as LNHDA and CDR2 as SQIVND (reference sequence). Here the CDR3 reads CASRPRGSTGELFF. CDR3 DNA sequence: TGTGCCAGTAGACCTAGGGGGAGCACCGGGGAGCTGTTTTTT.

CDR3 residues: CASSQDRPAGADNEQFF. CDR3 in DNA: TGTGCCAGCAGCCAAGATCGTCCAGCGGGGGCCGACAATGAGCAGTTCTTC. The rearrangement uses TRBV4-2 and TRBJ2-1; 8 nucleotides match TRBD2. The CDR3 runs to 17 residues. V dropped 0 bases and J dropped 5; count of bases not matched to a gene: 9. Germline V gene data show CDR1 as LGHNA and CDR2 as YNFKEQ.

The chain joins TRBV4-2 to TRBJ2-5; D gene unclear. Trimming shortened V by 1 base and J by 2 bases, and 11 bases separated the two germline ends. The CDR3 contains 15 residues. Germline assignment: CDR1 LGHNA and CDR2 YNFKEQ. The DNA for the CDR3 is TGTGCCAGCAGCCAAGCCATCGGAGAGCAAGAGACCCAGTACTTC. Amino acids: CASSQAIGEQETQYF.

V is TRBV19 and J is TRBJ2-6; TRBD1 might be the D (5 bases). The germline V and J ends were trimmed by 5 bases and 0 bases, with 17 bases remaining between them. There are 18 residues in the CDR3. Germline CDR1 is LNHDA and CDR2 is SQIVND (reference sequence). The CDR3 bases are TGTGCCAGTAGTCTCGGACATCGCACTCTCTCTGGGGCCAACGTCCTGACTTTC. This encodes CASSLGHRTLSGANVLTF.

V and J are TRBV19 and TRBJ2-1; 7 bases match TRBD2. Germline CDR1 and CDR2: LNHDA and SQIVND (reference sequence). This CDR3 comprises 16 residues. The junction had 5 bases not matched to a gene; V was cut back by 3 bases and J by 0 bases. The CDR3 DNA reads TGTGCCAGTAGTATCTTCGCGGGAGTCTCCTACAATGAGCAGTTCTTC. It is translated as CASSIFAGVSYNEQFF.

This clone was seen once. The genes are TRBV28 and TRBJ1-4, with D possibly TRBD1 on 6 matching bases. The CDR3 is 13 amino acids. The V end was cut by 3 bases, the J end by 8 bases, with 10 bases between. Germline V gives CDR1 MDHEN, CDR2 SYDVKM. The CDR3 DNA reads TGTGCCAGCAGTTTTAACAGGGAGGAAAAACTGTTTTTT. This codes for CASSFNREEKLFF.

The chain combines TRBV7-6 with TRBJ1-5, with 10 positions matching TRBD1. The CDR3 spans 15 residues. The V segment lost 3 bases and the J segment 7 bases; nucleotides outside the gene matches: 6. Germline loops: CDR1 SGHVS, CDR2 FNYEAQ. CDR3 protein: CASSLGQGLDQPQHF. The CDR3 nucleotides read TGTGCCAGCAGCTTGGGACAGGGGCTCGACCAGCCCCAGCATTTT.

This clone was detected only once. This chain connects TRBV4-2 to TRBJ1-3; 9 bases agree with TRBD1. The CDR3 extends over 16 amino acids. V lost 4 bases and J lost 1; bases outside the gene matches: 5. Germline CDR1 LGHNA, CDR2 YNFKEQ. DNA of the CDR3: TGTGCCAGCAGCCCGAAGACAGGGGGATCTGGAAACACCATATATTTT. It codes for CASSPKTGGSGNTIYF.

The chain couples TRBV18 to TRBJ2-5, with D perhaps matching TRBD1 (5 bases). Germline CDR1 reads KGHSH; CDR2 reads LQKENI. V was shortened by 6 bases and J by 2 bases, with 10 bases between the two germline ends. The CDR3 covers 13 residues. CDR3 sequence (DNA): TGTGCCAGCTCCCTCAACAGGCAAGAGACCCAGTACTTC. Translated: CASSLNRQETQYF.

CDR3 in DNA: TGTGCCAGCAGCTTGGAGGGGTGGCAAGAGACCCAGTACTTC. It is translated as CASSLEGWQETQYF. This rearrangement joins TRBV5-4 to TRBJ2-5; D perhaps matches TRBD1 (5 bases). The CDR3 has 14 residues. CDR1 and CDR2 (germline): SGHNT, YYREEE (reference sequence). V lost 0 bases and J lost 2, with 8 bases in between.

For the CDR3, the DNA is TGTGCCAGCAGCTTTGGAGGTTCCTACGAGCAGTACTTC. Protein: CASSFGGSYEQYF. The J gene is TRBJ2-7, the V gene TRBV5-6; D perhaps matches TRBD2 (5 bases). The CDR3 contains 13 residues. The V gene's germline CDR1 is SGHDT and CDR2 YYEEEE. V shed 2 bases and J shed 1 base, with 7 bases lying between them.

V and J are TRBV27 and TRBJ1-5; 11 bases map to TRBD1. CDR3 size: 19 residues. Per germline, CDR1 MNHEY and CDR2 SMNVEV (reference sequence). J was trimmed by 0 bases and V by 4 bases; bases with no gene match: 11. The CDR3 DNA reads TGTGCCAGCAGTTCTGCCCTCGGGACAGGGGGTGATAGCAATCAGCCCCAGCATTTT. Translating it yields CASSSALGTGGDSNQPQHF.

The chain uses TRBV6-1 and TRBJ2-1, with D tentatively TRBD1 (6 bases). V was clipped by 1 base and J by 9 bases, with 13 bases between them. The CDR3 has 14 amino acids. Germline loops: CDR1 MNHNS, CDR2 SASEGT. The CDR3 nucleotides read TGTGCCAGCAGTGAAGGTCGGCAGGGGTTTGAGCAGTTCTTC. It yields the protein CASSEGRQGFEQFF.

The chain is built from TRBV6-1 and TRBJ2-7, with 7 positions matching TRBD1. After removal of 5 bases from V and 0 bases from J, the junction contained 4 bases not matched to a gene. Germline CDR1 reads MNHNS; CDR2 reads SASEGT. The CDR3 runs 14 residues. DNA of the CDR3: TGTGCCAGCAGTCAGACAGGGATCTCCTACGAGCAGTACTTC. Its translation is CASSQTGISYEQYF.

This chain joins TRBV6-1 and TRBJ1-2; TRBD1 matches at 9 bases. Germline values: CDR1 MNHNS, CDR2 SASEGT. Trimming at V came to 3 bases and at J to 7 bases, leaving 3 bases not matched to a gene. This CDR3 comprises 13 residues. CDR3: CASSEGQGGGYTF. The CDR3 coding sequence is TGTGCCAGCAGTGAGGGACAGGGAGGTGGCTACACCTTC.

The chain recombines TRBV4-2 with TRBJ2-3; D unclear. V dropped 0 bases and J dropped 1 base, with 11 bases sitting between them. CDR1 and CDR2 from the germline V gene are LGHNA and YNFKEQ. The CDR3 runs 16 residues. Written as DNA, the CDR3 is TGTGCCAGCAGCCAAGAAGCCCCCCCCCGCACAGATACGCAGTATTTT. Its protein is CASSQEAPPRTDTQYF.